This T cell receptor beta chain was sequenced in a study of graft-versus-host responses after intestinal transplantation (dated by TCRdb to the early 2020s). A note on the overall study: Recipients received multivisceral, liver-intestinal, or isolated intestinal transplants. Anti-thymocyte globulin induction was given to all recipients, followed by maintenance tacrolimus and steroids for two to four years. After intestinal transplantation, graft-versus-host and host-versus-graft alloreactive T cell clones were followed in the graft, circulation and bone marrow using bulk TCR-beta CDR3 sequencing. To identify alloreactive clones, pre-transplant mixed lymphocyte reaction products were sequenced and compared with unstimulated pre-transplant donor and recipient T cells. A cohort of 24 intestinal transplant recipients, including one retransplant, was enrolled, and a few patients lacking pretransplant specimens were excluded. Donor T cell macrochimerism was defined as a peak of at least 4% donor T cells among recipient peripheral blood mononuclear cells. Rather than being sequenced by the commercial service, samples from three later patients were sequenced in-house on an Illumina MiSeq and processed with MiXCR. What the study reported, not specific to this receptor: GvH clones were detected in recipient bone marrow, and some appeared earlier in ileal mucosa or blood, consistent with an intestinal mucosal origin. In the allografts of patients with donor T cell macrochimerism, GvH to HvG T cell clonal ratios were high. The conclusions were limited by the relatively low number and heterogeneity of the intestinal transplant patients. Early after transplant, peak levels of circulating GvH clones were associated with declines in HvG clones.

To isolate intraepithelial and lamina propria lymphocytes from graft specimens, dithiothreitol, EDTA incubations and collagenase D digestion were used. Bulk TCR-beta sequencing was performed on serial intestinal graft biopsy specimens collected as late as 600 days after transplant. The library was produced with the immunoSEQ multiplex PCR assay. For most patients, high-throughput TCR-beta CDR3 sequencing of genomic DNA was performed by Adaptive Biotechnologies. The paper's processing steps were these. Adaptive's ImmunoSEQ software supplied the TCR sequencing data for 15 to 20 patients, while MiXCR and VDJtools were used to process a few other patients. CDR3 nucleotide sequences shared by donor and recipient were removed because the origin of these sequences could not be assigned. To count as alloreactive, a clone needed at least 2-fold expansion over unstimulated cells and a minimum CFSE-low frequency of 0.002% (template counts) or 0.001% (read counts). A clone was considered mappable if detected in the sequenced pre-transplant spleen, lymph node, or MLR CFSE-low populations of the donor or recipient. Cumulative frequency of alloreactive clones was calculated as a percentage of all sequences weighted by copy number. What TCRdb holds here is the immuneACCESS table cut down to in-frame rearrangements. Part of the clones is not present; checked against another copy, under half of the missing clones reflect an unresolved V gene, and the others are unexplained. V and J calls and clone size are copied from that table; D and trimming were computed from the DNA. This sample gives 15,000 to 20,000 clones in total; about 80% of them show up just once. The ten largest clones add up to about 3.8% of the sample.

With respect to this clone: Its antigen is unknown. Nothing much larger sits one base from this clone, and base qualities are not available.

Measured from the cysteine to the phenylalanine, the CDR3 is 14 residues long. Left in the record is the CDR3 DNA by itself, 42 bases read in frame from the first base. The germline V gene supplies CDR1 MRHNA and CDR2 SNTAGT. Between the V and J ends, shortened by 6 bases and 4 bases respectively, the junction contains 12 bases. The sequence was obtained from a human patient who received an intestinal transplant, so some T cells may come from the graft donor. The chain joins TRBV6-4 to TRBJ2-2; a tentative D match to TRBD2 spans 5 bases. The source material was ileum tissue, sampled about 19 months after intestinal transplantation. Here is the DNA: TGTGCCAGCAGATGGATAGAGGGCACCGGGGAGCTGTTTTTT. Translation gives CASRWIEGTGELFF.